This T cell receptor (beta chain) derives from a study of OX40 agonist ivuxolimab in advanced cancers. The table came from immunoSEQ multiplex PCR; TCRdb's copy has only in-frame clones and leaves some out. The repertoire includes roughly 50,000 clones, 70% to 85% of them detected once, and around 5.9% sits in the top ten. The CDR3 contains 13 residues. Germline values: CDR1 SGHTS, CDR2 YDEGEE. Trimming shortened V by 2 bases and J by 6 bases, and 12 bases separated the two germline ends. The clonotype comes from an adult with an advanced solid tumor such as melanoma, head and neck, liver or kidney cancer. The material was CD4+ or CD8+ T cells sorted from blood, obtained in a trial of the OX40 agonist ivuxolimab. V gene TRBV5-8 combines with J gene TRBJ2-7; D is undetermined. This CDR3 reads CASSLALAIEQYF. CDR3 sequence (DNA): TGTGCCAGCAGCTTAGCTCTGGCCATCGAGCAGTACTTC.